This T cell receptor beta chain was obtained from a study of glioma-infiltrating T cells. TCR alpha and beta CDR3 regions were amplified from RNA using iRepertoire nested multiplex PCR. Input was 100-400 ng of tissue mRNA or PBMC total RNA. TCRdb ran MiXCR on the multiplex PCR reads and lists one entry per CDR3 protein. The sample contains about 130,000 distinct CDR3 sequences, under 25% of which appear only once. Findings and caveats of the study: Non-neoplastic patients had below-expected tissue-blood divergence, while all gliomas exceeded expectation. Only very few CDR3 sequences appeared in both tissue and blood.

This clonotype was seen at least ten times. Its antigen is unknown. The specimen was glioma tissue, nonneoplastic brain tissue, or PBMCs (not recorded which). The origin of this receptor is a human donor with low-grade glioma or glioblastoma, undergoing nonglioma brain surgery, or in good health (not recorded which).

CDR3 amino acids: CASSFSVRQGGTDTQYF. DNA for the CDR3: TGTGCCAGCAGCTTCTCCGTGAGACAGGGGGGCACAGATACGCAGTATTTT. The chain is built from TRBV7-9 and TRBJ2-3; TRBD1 aligns across 9 bases. V shed 3 bases and J 1 base; nucleotides not matched to a gene: 8. CDR3 length: 17 residues. Germline loops: CDR1 SEHNR, CDR2 FQNEAQ (reference sequence).